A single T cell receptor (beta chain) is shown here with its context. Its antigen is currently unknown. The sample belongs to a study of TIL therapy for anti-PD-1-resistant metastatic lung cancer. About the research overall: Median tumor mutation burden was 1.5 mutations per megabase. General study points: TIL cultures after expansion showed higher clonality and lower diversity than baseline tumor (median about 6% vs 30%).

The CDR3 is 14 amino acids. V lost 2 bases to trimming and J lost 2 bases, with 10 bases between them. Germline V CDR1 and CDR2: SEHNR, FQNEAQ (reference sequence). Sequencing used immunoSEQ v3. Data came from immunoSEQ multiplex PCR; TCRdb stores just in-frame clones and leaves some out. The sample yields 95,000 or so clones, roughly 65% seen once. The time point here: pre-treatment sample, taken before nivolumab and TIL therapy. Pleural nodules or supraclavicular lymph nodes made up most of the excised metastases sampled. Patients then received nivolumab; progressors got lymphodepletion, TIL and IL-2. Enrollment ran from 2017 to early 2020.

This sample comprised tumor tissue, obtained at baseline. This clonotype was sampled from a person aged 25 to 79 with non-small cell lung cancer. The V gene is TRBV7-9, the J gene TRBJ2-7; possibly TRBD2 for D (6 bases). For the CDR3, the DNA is TGTGCCAGCAGCTTACGGGACTCAACCTACGAGCAGTACTTC. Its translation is CASSLRDSTYEQYF.